These 18 T cell receptor beta chains were all obtained from the same sample, sequenced in a study of CD8+ T cells in alopecia areata. Reverse transcribed after extraction, RNA yielded cDNA as the sequencing template. The data were produced by immunoSEQ multiplex PCR, yet TCRdb's version contains in-frame clones alone and is incomplete. The sample shows 170,000 or so clones, roughly 61% of them seen only once. Noted treatment: oral pan-JAK inhibitor, 5-10 mg twice daily. The specimen comprised CD8+ T cells sorted from blood, sampled at week 24, from a patient treated with tofacitinib. Receptor source: a human donor with alopecia areata.

V usage is TRBV2 and J usage is TRBJ2-3; TRBD2 aligns across 10 bases. Germline CDR1 SNHLY, CDR2 FYNNEI. The CDR3 is 14 amino acids. V shed 5 bases and J 7 bases; nucleotides not matched to a gene: 6. CDR3 region: CASSYTSGDYTQYF. CDR3 in DNA: TGTGCCAGCAGTTATACTAGCGGGGACTATACGCAGTATTTT.

The chain employs TRBV9 and TRBJ1-1, with a tentative D call TRBD1 (6 bases). V gave up 1 base and J gave up 3 bases, with 13 bases separating them. This CDR3 is 15 amino acids long. Germline loops: CDR1 SGDLS, CDR2 YYNGEE. DNA of the CDR3: TGTGCCAGCAGCGTAATTGGGGGCAGGGACACTGAAGCTTTCTTT. It is translated as CASSVIGGRDTEAFF.

The chain combines TRBV13 with TRBJ1-4; D gene ambiguous. Trimming shortened V by 5 bases and J by 0 bases, and 19 bases separated the two germline ends. There are 18 residues in the CDR3. From germline, CDR1 is PRHDT and CDR2 FYEKMQ (reference sequence). CDR3 coding DNA: TGTGCCAGCAGCCTTGGGAGGGCTAGATATGCAACTAATGAAAAACTGTTTTTT. Translation gives CASSLGRARYATNEKLFF.

The rearrangement joins TRBV13 to TRBJ1-2; D might be TRBD1 (5 bases). Germline CDR1 is PRHDT and CDR2 is FYEKMQ (reference sequence). The CDR3 is 13 residues long. V shed 3 bases and J shed 6 bases, with 11 bases lying between them. In DNA, the CDR3 is TGTGCCAGCAGCTTTGGAGGGGTTGATGGCTACACCTTC. It specifies CASSFGGVDGYTF.

The rearrangement joins TRBV7-9 to TRBJ2-7, with unresolved D. CDR1 is SEHNR, CDR2 FQNEAQ, per germline (reference sequence). This CDR3 is 10 amino acids long. V lost 5 bases, J lost 6 bases, and 5 bases lay in between. Here the CDR3 DNA reads TGTGCCAGCAGCCTTGGCGAGCAGTACTTC. It encodes CASSLGEQYF.

The chain carries TRBV9 and TRBJ1-3, with D hard to call. CDR1 is SGDLS, CDR2 YYNGEE, per germline. The CDR3 spans 16 residues. The V gene lost 3 bases and the J gene lost 0 bases, with 13 bases spanning the gap. CDR3 amino acids: CASSANTAASGNTIYF. In DNA form, the CDR3 reads TGTGCCAGCAGCGCTAACACAGCCGCCTCTGGAAACACCATATATTTT.

The chain is built from TRBV5-6 and TRBJ1-2, with 7 nucleotides matching TRBD1. With 4 bases clipped from V and 6 bases from J, the junction kept 9 bases outside the gene matches. There are 14 residues in the CDR3. Germline V gene sequence: CDR1 SGHDT, CDR2 YYEEEE. In DNA form, the CDR3 reads TGTGCCAGCAGCACCGGGACAGCGGGGAATGGCTACACCTTC. This encodes CASSTGTAGNGYTF.

In this sample, this clone turned up a few times. The V gene is TRBV15, the J gene TRBJ1-1; D remains unclear. Germline loops: CDR1 LNHNV, CDR2 YYDKDF (reference sequence). With 9 bases removed from V and 1 base from J, the gap between germline ends came to 9 bases. The CDR3 consists of 12 residues. CDR3 loop: CATDAGNTEAFF. Written as DNA, the CDR3 is TGTGCCACAGATGCGGGGAACACTGAAGCTTTCTTT.

This clone was detected once. The chain employs TRBV29-1 and TRBJ2-1; 10 nucleotides match TRBD2. The CDR3 has 16 residues. V dropped 2 bases and J dropped 4; count of bases not matched to a gene: 8. Looked up from germline, CDR1 is SQVTM and CDR2 is ANQGSEA. The CDR3 is CSVEWFLAGAYNEQFF. The CDR3 region has the DNA TGCAGCGTTGAATGGTTTCTAGCGGGGGCTTACAATGAGCAGTTCTTC.

The chain couples TRBV28 to TRBJ2-5; 11 bases map to TRBD2. V lost 6 bases to trimming and J lost 2 bases; unmatched junction nucleotides: 5. The CDR3 consists of 15 residues. Germline V gene data show CDR1 as MDHEN and CDR2 as SYDVKM. CDR3 loop: CASSPGTSGQETQYF. The DNA of the CDR3 is TGTGCCAGCAGCCCCGGGACTAGCGGTCAAGAGACCCAGTACTTC.

The V call is TRBV12-5, the J call TRBJ2-3, with 11 bases fitting TRBD2. V trimming: 3 bases; J trimming: 2 bases; junction bases outside the gene matches: 7. The CDR3 runs 17 residues. Germline loops: CDR1 LGHNT, CDR2 FRNRAP. The CDR3 spells CASGFPGLAVNTDTQYF. DNA for the CDR3: TGTGCTAGTGGTTTCCCGGGACTAGCGGTTAACACAGATACGCAGTATTTT.

This clone appeared a single time. This chain uses TRBV4-2 with TRBJ2-5; D may be TRBD1 (7 bases). Per germline, CDR1 LGHNA and CDR2 YNFKEQ. The V end lost 0 bases, the J end lost 2 bases, and 16 bases lay between the germline ends. This CDR3 contains 17 residues. Here the CDR3 DNA reads TGTGCCAGCAGCCAAGATGGGGGGACAGCGTGGCAAGAGACCCAGTACTTC. Amino acids: CASSQDGGTAWQETQYF.

V and J are TRBV30 and TRBJ2-3; D gene ambiguous. Germline CDR1 GTSNPN, CDR2 SVGIG (reference sequence). The CDR3 sequence is 13 residues long. V shed 3 bases and J shed 6 bases, with 13 bases lying between them. The CDR3 here is CAWSDMTWDTQYF. The CDR3 DNA sequence: TGTGCCTGGAGCGACATGACCTGGGATACGCAGTATTTT.

This chain uses TRBV27 with TRBJ2-7; D possibly matches TRBD1 or TRBD2 (5 bases each). The CDR3 runs to 13 residues. V was pared by 8 bases and J by 3 bases, with 14 bases between. From germline, CDR1 is MNHEY and CDR2 SMNVEV (reference sequence). The CDR3 DNA sequence: TGTGCCAGCGGGGGTCGACGGGGCTACGAGCAGTACTTC. It translates to CASGGRRGYEQYF.

The chain links TRBV6-5 to TRBJ2-6; D gene unclear. From germline, CDR1 is MNHEY and CDR2 SVGAGI. Between the trimmed V and J ends, which lost 0 bases and 6 bases, there was a span of 3 bases. The CDR3 sequence is 13 residues long. This CDR3 reads CASSYSQANVLTF. Here the CDR3 DNA reads TGTGCCAGCAGTTACTCGCAGGCCAACGTCCTGACTTTC.

This clone was seen a handful of times. The same CDR3 can be traced to other DNA sequences in this sample. The rearrangement uses TRBV4-1 and TRBJ1-1; a weak D match, TRBD1 (5 bases). The germline CDR1 and CDR2 sequences are MGHRA and YSYEKL. Trimming removed 1 base from V and 1 base from J, with 7 bases in between. The CDR3 spans 14 residues. CDR3 region: CASSQVRENTEAFF. The CDR3 DNA reads TGCGCCAGCAGCCAAGTCAGGGAGAACACTGAAGCTTTCTTT.

A single count supports this clone. The DNA of the CDR3 is TGCAGTGCTCGTAACACCGGGGAGCTGTTTTTT. As protein: CSARNTGELFF. The V and J genes are TRBV20-1 and TRBJ2-2; no firm D call. Trimming removed 5 bases at V and 2 bases at J, with 3 bases between. The germline V gene encodes CDR1 DFQATT and CDR2 SNEGSKA (reference sequence). The CDR3 covers 11 residues.

This clone was seen many times. J is TRBJ1-6 and V is TRBV9; TRBD1 aligns across 7 bases. CDR1 is SGDLS, CDR2 YYNGEE, per germline. This CDR3 has 13 residues. V shed 4 bases and J 9 bases; nucleotides not matched to a gene: 4. CDR3 sequence: CASSYSGGSPLHF. The CDR3 DNA is TGTGCCAGCAGCTACTCAGGGGGTTCACCCCTCCACTTT.